What follows describes a single T cell receptor beta chain. The trim removed 5 bases at V and 2 bases at J, leaving 7 bases unmatched. This CDR3 comprises 15 residues. CDR1 and CDR2 (germline): SGHAT, FQNNGV. TCRdb's table, derived via immunoSEQ multiplex PCR, lists solely in-frame clones and lacks some. Among tens of thousands of clones listed, around 85% were seen once. This entry is derived from a study of blood T cell repertoires in COVID-19. Study at large: The United States, Italy and Spain supplied acute and convalescent COVID-19 samples. Sample material is recorded as cDNA or gDNA derived from T cells, B-cell-depleted T cells, or PBMCs.

The receptor's source is a human donor with acute or convalescent COVID-19. The donor label of this sample is uncertain. The specimen was peripheral blood. This chain uses TRBV11-2 with TRBJ2-3, with 7 bases lining up with TRBD1. The CDR3 reads CASSQGQHPTDTQYF. For the CDR3, the DNA is TGTGCCAGCAGCCAGGGACAGCATCCCACAGATACGCAGTATTTT.